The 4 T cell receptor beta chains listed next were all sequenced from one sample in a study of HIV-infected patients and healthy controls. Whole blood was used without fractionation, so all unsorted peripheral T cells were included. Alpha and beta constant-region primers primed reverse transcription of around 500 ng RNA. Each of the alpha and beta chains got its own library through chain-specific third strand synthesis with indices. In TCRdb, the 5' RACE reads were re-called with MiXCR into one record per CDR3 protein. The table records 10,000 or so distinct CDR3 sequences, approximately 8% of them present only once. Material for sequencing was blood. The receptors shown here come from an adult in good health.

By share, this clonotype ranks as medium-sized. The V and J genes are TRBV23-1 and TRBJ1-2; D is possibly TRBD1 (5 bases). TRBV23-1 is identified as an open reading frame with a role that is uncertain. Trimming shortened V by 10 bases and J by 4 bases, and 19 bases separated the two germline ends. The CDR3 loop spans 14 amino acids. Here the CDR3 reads CAKSSCRAPYGYTF. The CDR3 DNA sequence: TGCGCCAAGAGTAGTTGCAGGGCCCCCTATGGCTACACCTTC.

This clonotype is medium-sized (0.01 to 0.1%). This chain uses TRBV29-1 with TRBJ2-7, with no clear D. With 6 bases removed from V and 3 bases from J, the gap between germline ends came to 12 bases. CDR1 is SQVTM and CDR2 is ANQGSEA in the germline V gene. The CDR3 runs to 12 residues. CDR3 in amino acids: CSVVTSGYEQYF. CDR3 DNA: TGCAGCGTCGTCACCTCGGGCTACGAGCAGTACTTC.

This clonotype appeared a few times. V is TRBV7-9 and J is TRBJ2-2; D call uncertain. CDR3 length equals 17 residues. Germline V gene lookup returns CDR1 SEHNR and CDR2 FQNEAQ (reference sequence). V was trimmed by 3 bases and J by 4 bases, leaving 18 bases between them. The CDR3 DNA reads TGTGCCAGCAGCTTCAGCCAGGTCTTGGTAGGCACCGGGGAGCTGTTTTTT. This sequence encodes CASSFSQVLVGTGELFF.

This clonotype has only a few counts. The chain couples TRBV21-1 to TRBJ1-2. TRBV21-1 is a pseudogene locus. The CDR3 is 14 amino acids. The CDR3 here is CASSRKAHPDGYTF. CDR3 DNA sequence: TGTGCCAGCAGCCGAAAGGCCCACCCGGATGGCTACACCTTC.